This T cell receptor beta chain was captured in a study of CXCR3-negative and CXCR3-positive naive CD8 T cells. Study-wide points: Sequencing showed both naive subsets with comparably high diversity, and memory CD8+ cells much lower. TRB CDR3 hydrophobicity was greater in CXCR3-positive naive cells than in CXCR3-negative naive cells.

5' RACE that incorporated UMI labels was used to prepare the TRB cDNA libraries. TCRdb reanalyzed the 5' RACE reads and collapses them to one entry per CDR3 protein, without DNA. The sample's table shows about 5,300 distinct CDR3 sequences. This CDR3 comprises 16 residues. Looked up from germline, CDR1 is SEHNR and CDR2 is FQNEAQ (reference sequence). Sorts that each held more than 250,000 cells were run in triplicate for every CD8+ T cell subset. Naive CD8+ T cells carried a CD45RO-CCR7+CD27+CD95- phenotype. This clonotype ranks as medium-sized (0.01 to 0.1%) in terms of frequency. The antigen remains unidentified.

This rearrangement joins TRBV7-9 to TRBJ2-7; with no DNA, the TCRdb D assignment of TRBD2 cannot be verified. Material: naive CXCR3+ CD8+ T cells from blood. Subset in this sample: CD45RO-CCR7+CD27+CD95- naive CD8+ T cells expressing CXCR3 (TNR3+). This TCR derives from a human donor in good health. Some clones in this sample may be carry-over from other donors' samples. The CDR3 protein is CASSPARGLAVYEQYF.